This T cell receptor (beta chain) was identified in a study of T cells in Graves' hyperthyroidism and ophthalmopathy. Study details: Peripheral blood was obtained at initial diagnosis, preceding any treatment.

This CDR3 is 13 amino acids long. The V end lost 0 bases, the J end lost 8 bases, and 13 bases lay between the germline ends. CDR1 and CDR2 (germline): GTSNPN, SVGIG (reference sequence). RNA transcripts yielded amplified TCR beta CDR3 regions. The HTBI set primed first-round TCR CDR3 RT-PCR. In TCRdb, the multiplex PCR reads were re-called with MiXCR into one record per CDR3 protein. The table shows some 600,000 distinct CDR3 sequences, with 14% occurring only once. This clonotype was counted at least ten times. The rearrangement uses TRBV30 and TRBJ1-2; D gene unclear. This sequence originates from a woman aged 25 to 39 with Graves' hyperthyroidism that later progressed to Graves' ophthalmopathy. Sequencing was performed on blood. The CDR3 reads CAWSVKGVGGYTF. The CDR3 nucleotides are TGTGCCTGGAGTGTAAAAGGCGTGGGAGGCTACACCTTC.